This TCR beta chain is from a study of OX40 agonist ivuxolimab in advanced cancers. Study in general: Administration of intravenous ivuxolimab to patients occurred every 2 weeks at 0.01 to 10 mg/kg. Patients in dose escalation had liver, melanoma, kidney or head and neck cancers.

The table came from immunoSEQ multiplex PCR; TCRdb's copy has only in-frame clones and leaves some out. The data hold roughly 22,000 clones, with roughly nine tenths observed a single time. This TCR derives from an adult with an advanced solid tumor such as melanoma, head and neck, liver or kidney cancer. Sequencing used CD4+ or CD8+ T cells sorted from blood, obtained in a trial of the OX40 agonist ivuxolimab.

Here the CDR3 reads CASRENQPQHF. The DNA for the CDR3 is TGTGCCAGCAGGGAAAATCAGCCCCAGCATTTT. The chain links TRBV6-1 to TRBJ1-5, with unresolved D. Germline values: CDR1 MNHNS, CDR2 SASEGT. Between the trimmed V and J ends, which lost 6 bases and 4 bases, there was a span of 4 bases. The CDR3 length is 11 residues.